This TCR beta chain was recovered during a study of blood T cells in healthy people across ages. A J-beta primer mix and a sample-barcoded 5' primer were used in a second PCR of roughly 6 to 11 cycles. One entry per CDR3 protein results from TCRdb running MiXCR on the 5' RACE reads. The sample has around 620,000 distinct CDR3 sequences; approximately 30% are singletons. The CDR3 is 14 residues long. CDR1 is SGHRS and CDR2 is YFSETQ in the germline V gene. On this clonotype: One end of the junction is discordant with germline, which a read error may explain.

The clonotype originates from a woman aged 70-85 years in good health. Sample: blood. The chain uses TRBV5-1 and TRBJ2-5, with 8 bases that match TRBD1. The CDR3 loop is CANSAGQGEETQYF. CDR3 nucleotides: TGCGCCAACAGCGCCGGACAGGGAGAAGAGACCCAGTACTTC. The full variable domain, rest sourced from reference TRBV5-1 and TRBJ2-5, is KAGVTQTPRYLIKTRGQQVTLSCSPISGHRSVSWYQQTPGQGLQFLFEYFSETQRNKGNFPGRFSGRQFSNSRSEMNVSTLELGDSALYLCANSAGQGEETQYFGPGTRLLVL.